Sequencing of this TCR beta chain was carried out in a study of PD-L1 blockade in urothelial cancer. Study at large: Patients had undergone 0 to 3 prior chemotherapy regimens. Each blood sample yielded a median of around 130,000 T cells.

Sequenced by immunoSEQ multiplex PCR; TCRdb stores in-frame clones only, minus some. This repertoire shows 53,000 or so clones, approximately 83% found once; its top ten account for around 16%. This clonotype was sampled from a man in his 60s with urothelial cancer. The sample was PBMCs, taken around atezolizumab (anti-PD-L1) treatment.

CDR3 sequence: CASSRPGVYGYTF. The DNA for the CDR3 is TGTGCCAGCAGCCGACCGGGAGTCTATGGCTACACCTTC. This rearrangement joins TRBV7-2 to TRBJ1-2; D is undetermined. With 5 bases removed from V and 4 bases from J, the gap between germline ends came to 11 bases. This CDR3 spans 13 amino acids. The germline gives CDR1 SGHTA, CDR2 FQGNSA.